The rows below give T cell receptor beta chains drawn from one sample of a study of blood T cell repertoires in COVID-19. TCRdb keeps only in-frame clones here, not all; method: immunoSEQ multiplex PCR. The sample yields roughly 95,000 clones, about 93% seen once. The specimen sequenced was peripheral blood. These receptors all come from a woman aged 45-60 years in a cohort sampled during active COVID-19. Both conserved end residues are part of each CDR3. D genes are given only for firm matches. Clone size is not always given. Where it is, it says once, few, many or a class for expanded clones.

clone_size: .; j_call: TRBJ2-1; v_call: TRBV7-8; d_call: .; cdr3_aa: CASSRTVYNEQFF; cdr3_nt: TGTGCCAGCAGCCGGACAGTCTACAATGAGCAGTTCTTC
clone_size: .; j_call: TRBJ2-7; v_call: TRBV11-2; d_call: .; cdr3_aa: CASSSLESYEQYF; cdr3_nt: TGTGCCAGCAGCTCCTTGGAGAGCTACGAGCAGTACTTC
clone_size: .; j_call: TRBJ2-7; v_call: TRBV11-3; d_call: .; cdr3_aa: CASSFYLNEQYF; cdr3_nt: TGTGCCAGCAGCTTCTACCTCAACGAGCAGTACTTC
clone_size: .; j_call: TRBJ1-4; v_call: TRBV3-1/TRBV3-2; d_call: .; cdr3_aa: CASSQWGQGNEKLFF; cdr3_nt: TGTGCCAGCAGCCAATGGGGGCAGGGTAATGAAAAACTGTTTTTT
clone_size: .; j_call: TRBJ1-5; v_call: TRBV21-1; d_call: .; cdr3_aa: CASSKDGRGVCNQPQHF; cdr3_nt: TGTGCCAGCAGCAAAGACGGCAGGGGCGTGTGCAATCAGCCCCAGCATTTT
clone_size: .; j_call: TRBJ1-3; v_call: TRBV30; d_call: TRBD1; cdr3_aa: CAWSTGTGNTIYF; cdr3_nt: TGTGCCTGGTCGACAGGGACTGGAAACACCATATATTTT
clone_size: once; j_call: TRBJ1-1; v_call: TRBV3-1/TRBV3-2; d_call: .; cdr3_aa: CASTGLRGTMGTEAFF; cdr3_nt: TGTGCCAGCACCGGACTACGGGGTACAATGGGGACTGAAGCTTTCTTT
clone_size: .; j_call: TRBJ2-5; v_call: TRBV11-2; d_call: .; cdr3_aa: CASSFGVDQETQYF; cdr3_nt: TGTGCCAGCAGCTTCGGGGTCGACCAAGAGACCCAGTACTTC
clone_size: .; j_call: TRBJ2-2; v_call: TRBV20-1; d_call: TRBD2; cdr3_aa: CVAGRSGELFF; cdr3_nt: TGCGTAGCGGGTAGATCCGGGGAGCTGTTTTTT
clone_size: .; j_call: TRBJ1-2; v_call: TRBV7-9; d_call: TRBD1; cdr3_aa: CASSSAGTGSSYGYTF; cdr3_nt: TGTGCCAGCAGCTCTGCCGGGACAGGGAGTAGCTATGGCTACACCTTC